This entry features one T cell receptor (beta chain) sequence. Its antigen remains unknown. The sample originates from a study of vaccination and CD4 T cells after COVID-19. Treatment meaning: roughly ten-day PBMC culture with coronavirus spike peptide pools or control peptides (ViraFEST assay). Isolation of CD4+ T cells by negative selection took place after around 9 days of culture. The Oncomine TCR Beta short-read assay was what sequenced the DNA obtained from cultured CD4+ T cells. In TCRdb, the PCR reads were re-called with MiXCR into one record per CDR3 protein. The sample has around 8,100 distinct CDR3 sequences; around 66% are singletons. Material: cultured CD4+ T cells from blood, obtained after SARS-CoV-2 vaccination. The TCR originated in a human donor with COVID-19.

DNA for the CDR3: TGTGCCTGGTCTGGACAGGGAAATTCACCCCTCCACTTT. Translation gives CAWSGQGNSPLHF. V and J are TRBV30 and TRBJ1-6, with 8 bases identical to TRBD1. From germline, CDR1 is GTSNPN and CDR2 SVGIG (reference sequence). Trimming took 5 bases from V and 7 from J; bases not matched to a gene: 4. The CDR3 contains 13 residues.